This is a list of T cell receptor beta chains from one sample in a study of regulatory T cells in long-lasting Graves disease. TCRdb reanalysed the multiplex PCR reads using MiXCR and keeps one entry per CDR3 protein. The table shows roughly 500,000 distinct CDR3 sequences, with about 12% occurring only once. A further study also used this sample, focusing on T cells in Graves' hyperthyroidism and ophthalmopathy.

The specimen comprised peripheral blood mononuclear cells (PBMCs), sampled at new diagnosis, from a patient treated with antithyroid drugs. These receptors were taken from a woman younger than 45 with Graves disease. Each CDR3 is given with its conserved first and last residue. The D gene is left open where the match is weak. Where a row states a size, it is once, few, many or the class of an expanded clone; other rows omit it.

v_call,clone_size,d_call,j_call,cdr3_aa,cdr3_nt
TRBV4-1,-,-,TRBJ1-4,CASSRRSTNEKLFF,TGCGCCAGCAGCCGACGGTCAACTAATGAAAAACTGTTTTTT
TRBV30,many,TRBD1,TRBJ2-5,CAWSLTGVNAETQYF,TGTGCCTGGAGTCTCACAGGGGTTAATGCGGAGACCCAGTACTTC
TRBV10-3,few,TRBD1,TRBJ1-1,CAIRDLGQDNTEAFF,TGTGCCATCAGGGACTTGGGACAGGATAACACTGAAGCTTTCTTT
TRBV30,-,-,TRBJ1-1,CAWSPLGGETEAFF,TGTGCCTGGAGCCCGTTGGGGGGCGAGACTGAAGCTTTCTTT
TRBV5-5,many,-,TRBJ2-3,CASTFRFGAVSTDTQYF,-
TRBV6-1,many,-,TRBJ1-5,CASREGSYSNQPQHF,TGTGCCAGCAGAGAGGGCAGTTATAGCAATCAGCCCCAGCATTTT
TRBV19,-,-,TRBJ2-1,CASSIRETDEQFF,TGTGCCAGTAGTATCCGGGAGACCGATGAGCAGTTCTTC
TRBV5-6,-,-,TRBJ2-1,CASRSGTHYNEQFF,TGTGCCAGCAGATCCGGGACGCACTACAATGAGCAGTTCTTC
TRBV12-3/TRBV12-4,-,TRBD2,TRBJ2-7,CASSFGVGGHYEQYF,TGTGCCAGCAGTTTCGGGGTGGGAGGGCATTACGAGCAGTACTTC
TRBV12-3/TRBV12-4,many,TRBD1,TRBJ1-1,CASSPGQGVGAAFF,TGTGCCAGCAGTCCGGGACAGGGGGTAGGTGCGGCTTTCTTT
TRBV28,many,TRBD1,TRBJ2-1,CASSLSGTGSYNEQFF,TGTGCCAGCAGTTTATCCGGGACAGGGTCCTACAATGAGCAGTTCTTC
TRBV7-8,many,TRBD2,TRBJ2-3,CASSPNRLAGEDTQYF,TGTGCCAGCAGCCCTAACCGACTAGCGGGAGAAGATACGCAGTATTTT
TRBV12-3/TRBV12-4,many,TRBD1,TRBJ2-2,CASSPGQGTNTGELFF,TGTGCCAGCAGTCCGGGACAGGGGACGAACACCGGGGAGCTGTTTTTT
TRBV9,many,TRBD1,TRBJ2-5,CASSVAQGAQETQYF,TGTGCCAGCAGCGTAGCCCAGGGGGCCCAAGAGACCCAGTACTTC
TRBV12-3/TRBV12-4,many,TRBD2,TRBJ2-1,CASRRTSGSSYNEQFF,TGTGCCAGCAGGAGGACTAGCGGGAGTTCCTACAATGAGCAGTTCTTC
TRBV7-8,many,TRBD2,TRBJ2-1,CASRRTSGAYNEQFF,TGTGCCAGCAGACGCACTAGCGGAGCGTACAATGAGCAGTTCTTC
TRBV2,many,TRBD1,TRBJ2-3,CASIWGQGADTQYF,TGTGCCAGCATATGGGGACAGGGCGCAGATACGCAGTATTTT
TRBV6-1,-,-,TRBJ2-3,CASEKEGLSSDTQYF,TGTGCCAGCGAAAAGGAGGGACTGAGCTCAGATACGCAGTATTTT
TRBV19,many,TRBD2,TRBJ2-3,CASSIPGTTPTQYF,TGTGCCAGTAGTATCCCGGGGACTACTCCGACGCAGTATTTT
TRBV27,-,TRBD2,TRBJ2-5,CASSPTGLAEEETQYF,TGTGCCAGCAGCCCTACGGGACTAGCGGAAGAAGAGACCCAGTACTTC
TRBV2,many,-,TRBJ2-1,CASTTTSSYNEQFF,TGTGCCAGCACCACTACGAGCTCCTACAATGAGCAGTTCTTC
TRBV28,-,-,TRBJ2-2,CASTQEPPFVPWELFF,TGTGCCAGTACCCAGGAACCGCCTTTCGTTCCCTGGGAGCTATTTTTT
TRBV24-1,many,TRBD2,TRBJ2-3,CATSLPRGGSSGDTQYF,TGTGCCACCAGTCTCCCCCGGGGAGGGAGTAGTGGAGATACGCAGTATTTT
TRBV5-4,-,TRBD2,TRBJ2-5,CASSSGLVQETQYF,TGTGCCAGCAGCTCGGGACTAGTTCAAGAGACCCAGTACTTC
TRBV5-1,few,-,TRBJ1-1,CASSLAGGGGYTEAFF,TGCGCCAGCAGCTTGGCCGGGGGGGGCGGGTACACTGAAGCTTTCTTT
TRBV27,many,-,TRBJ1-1,CASSFSQGTEAFF,TGTGCCAGCAGTTTTTCACAGGGTACCGAAGCTTTCTTT
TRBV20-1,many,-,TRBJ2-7,CSASVHRGPRGEQYF,TGCAGTGCTAGCGTTCACCGGGGACCAAGGGGCGAGCAGTACTTC
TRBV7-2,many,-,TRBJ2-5,CASSQTRTLQETQYF,TGTGCCAGCAGCCAAACTAGGACACTCCAAGAGACCCAGTACTTC
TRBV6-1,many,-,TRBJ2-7,CASSPPSSPSPYEQYF,TGTGCCAGCTCCCCTCCGTCGTCTCCGTCGCCCTACGAGCAGTACTTC
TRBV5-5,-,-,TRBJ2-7,CASTFRTPYEQYF,TGTGCCAGCACCTTCAGGACCCCCTACGAGCAGTACTTC
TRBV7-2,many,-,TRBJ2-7,CASSTYNDEQYF,TGTGCCAGCAGCACATACAACGACGAGCAGTACTTC
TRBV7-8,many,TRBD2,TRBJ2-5,CASSLEASGTLETQYF,TGTGCCAGCAGCTTAGAAGCTAGCGGCACCCTAGAGACCCAGTACTTC
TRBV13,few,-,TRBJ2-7,CASSSKAHEQYF,TGTGCCAGCAGTTCGAAGGCCCACGAGCAGTACTTC
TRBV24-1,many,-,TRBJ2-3,CATSELGGPGQPFTDTQYF,TGTGCCACCAGTGAGCTGGGGGGTCCGGGACAGCCTTTCACAGATACGCAGTATTTT
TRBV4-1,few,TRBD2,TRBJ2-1,CASSYTGWGGNEQFF,TGCGCCAGCAGCTATACCGGCTGGGGGGGCAATGAGCAGTTCTTC
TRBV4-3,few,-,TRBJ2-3,CASSRDPGTTDTQYF,TGCGCCAGCAGCCGAGACCCCGGGACCACAGATACGCAGTATTTT
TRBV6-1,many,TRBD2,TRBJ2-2,CASSITGTTGTGELFF,TGTGCCAGCAGTATCACCGGGACTACGGGCACCGGGGAGCTGTTTTTT
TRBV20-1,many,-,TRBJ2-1,CSAQQAGDGSQFF,TGCAGCGCCCAACAGGCCGGGGACGGATCACAGTTCTTC
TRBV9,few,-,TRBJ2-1,CASSVALIHEQFF,TGTGCCAGCAGCGTAGCACTAATCCATGAGCAGTTCTTC
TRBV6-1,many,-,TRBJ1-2,CASSRDRHLYGYTF,TGTGCCAGCAGCCGGGACCGACATCTATATGGCTACACCTTC
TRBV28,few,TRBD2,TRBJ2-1,CASSSQGFGMGGRALKEFF,TGTGCCAGCAGTTCCCAGGGGTTCGGAATGGGCGGGAGGGCACTTAAAGAGTTCTTC
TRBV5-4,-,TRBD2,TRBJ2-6,CASSNPSREGPGANVLTF,TGTGCCAGCAGCAATCCTAGCCGGGAGGGCCCTGGGGCCAACGTCCTGACTTTC
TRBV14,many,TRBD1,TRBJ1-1,CASSQDRATEAFF,TGCGCCAGCAGCCAAGACAGGGCCACTGAAGCTTTCTTT
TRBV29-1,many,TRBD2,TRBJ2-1,CSAERGLGRQFF,TGCAGCGCGGAGAGGGGACTAGGTAGGCAGTTCTTC
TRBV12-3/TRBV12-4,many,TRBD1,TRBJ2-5,CASSLGQTTRGYNETQYF,TGTGCCAGCAGTTTGGGACAGACAACGAGAGGGTACAACGAGACCCAGTACTTC
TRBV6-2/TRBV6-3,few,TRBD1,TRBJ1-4,CASSTGQGIVENEKLFF,TGTGCCAGCTCGACGGGACAGGGTATTGTTGAGAATGAAAAACTGTTTTTT
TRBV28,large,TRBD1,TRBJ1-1,CASSLPGGVTRYTEAFF,TGTGCCAGCAGTCTACCAGGGGGTGTCACGAGGTACACTGAAGCTTTCTTT
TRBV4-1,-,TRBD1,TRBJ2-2,CASTANHRGLGTGELFF,TGCGCCAGCACGGCGAACCACAGGGGTTTGGGCACCGGGGAGCTGTTTTTT
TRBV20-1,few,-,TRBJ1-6,CSARVAQRNSPLHF,TGCAGTGCTAGAGTCGCACAGAGAAATTCACCCCTCCACTTT
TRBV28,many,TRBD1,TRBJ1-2,CASSLTGGDYGYTF,TGCGCCAGCAGCTTGACAGGGGGAGACTATGGCTACACCTTC
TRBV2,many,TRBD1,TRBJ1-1,CASSGTGGKDTEAFF,TGTGCCAGCAGTGGTACAGGGGGAAAAGACACTGAAGCTTTCTTT
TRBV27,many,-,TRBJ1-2,CASSSQNVGYGYTF,TGTGCCAGCAGTTCACAGAACGTGGGCTATGGCTACACCTTC
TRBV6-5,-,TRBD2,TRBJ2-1,CASSYARLAGNNEQFF,TGTGCCAGCAGTTACGCAAGACTAGCGGGCAACAATGAGCAGTTCTTC
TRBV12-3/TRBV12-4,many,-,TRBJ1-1,CASSFEGYTEAFF,TGTGCCAGCAGTTTCGAAGGATACACTGAAGCTTTCTTT
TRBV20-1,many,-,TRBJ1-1,CSARGDRAEAFF,TGCAGTGCTAGAGGGGACCGGGCTGAAGCTTTCTTT
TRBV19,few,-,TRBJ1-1,CASTAQTNTEAFF,TGTGCCAGTACGGCCCAGACGAACACTGAAGCTTTCTTT
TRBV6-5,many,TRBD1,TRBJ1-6,CASSYSFRPGQPFWGSPLHF,TGTGCCAGCAGTTACTCCTTCAGACCGGGACAGCCCTTCTGGGGTTCACCCCTCCACTTT